These 5 T cell receptor beta chains were sequenced from one sample in a study of cytomegalovirus exposure and HLA in healthy donors. The PCR used 60 Vbeta and 13 Jbeta primers. The repertoire was sequenced with immunoSEQ multiplex PCR; TCRdb's copy has only in-frame clones and lacks some. The table records under 200,000 clones, about 80% of them present only once. Input material: PBMCs. Every receptor here comes from a woman aged 45-60 years in good health and CMV-seronegative.

This clone was detected once. This chain uses TRBV7-9 with TRBJ1-6; a possible D gene is TRBD1 (5 bases). The germline CDR1 and CDR2 sequences are SEHNR and FQNEAQ (reference sequence). The V gene lost 8 bases and the J gene lost 8 bases, with 16 bases spanning the gap. The CDR3 runs to 14 residues. CDR3 sequence reads: CASLSSGRHSPLHF. The CDR3 DNA reads as TGTGCCAGCTTAAGTTCAGGGAGGCATTCACCCCTCCACTTT.

The CDR3 spells CASSSTGGNYGYTF. For the CDR3, the DNA is TGTGCCAGCAGTTCGACAGGGGGTAACTATGGCTACACCTTC. The rearrangement joins TRBV6-5 to TRBJ1-2, with TRBD1 identical over 9 bases. With V trimmed by 4 bases and J by 1 base, 1 base remained unmatched. CDR3 length: 14 residues. Germline lookup yields CDR1 MNHEY and CDR2 SVGAGI.

This clone was seen once. The chain uses TRBV11-2 and TRBJ2-7; D perhaps matches TRBD1 (5 bases). V gave up 6 bases and J gave up 2 bases, with 11 bases separating them. The germline CDR1 and CDR2 sequences are SGHAT and FQNNGV. This CDR3 is built from 13 residues. The CDR3 loop reads CASRAGSAYEQYF. The CDR3 DNA sequence: TGTGCCAGCAGAGCAGGGTCGGCCTACGAGCAGTACTTC.

The V gene is TRBV29-1, the J gene TRBJ2-5, with D perhaps matching TRBD1 (6 bases). V dropped 4 bases and J dropped 5 bases, with 11 bases sitting between them. The CDR3 is 12 residues long. Germline loops: CDR1 SQVTM, CDR2 ANQGSEA. The CDR3 here is CSVGEGEETQYF. CDR3 DNA sequence: TGCAGCGTTGGCGAGGGGGAGGAGACCCAGTACTTC.

The V call is TRBV7-9, the J call TRBJ2-1; 7 nucleotides agree with TRBD1. V shed 4 bases, J shed 2 bases, and the junction held 8 bases outside the gene matches. Per germline, CDR1 SEHNR and CDR2 FQNEAQ (reference sequence). The CDR3 loop spans 16 amino acids. In nucleotides, the CDR3 is TGTGCCAGCAGCTCCTGGACAGGCCGGACCTACAATGAGCAGTTCTTC. Protein sequence: CASSSWTGRTYNEQFF.